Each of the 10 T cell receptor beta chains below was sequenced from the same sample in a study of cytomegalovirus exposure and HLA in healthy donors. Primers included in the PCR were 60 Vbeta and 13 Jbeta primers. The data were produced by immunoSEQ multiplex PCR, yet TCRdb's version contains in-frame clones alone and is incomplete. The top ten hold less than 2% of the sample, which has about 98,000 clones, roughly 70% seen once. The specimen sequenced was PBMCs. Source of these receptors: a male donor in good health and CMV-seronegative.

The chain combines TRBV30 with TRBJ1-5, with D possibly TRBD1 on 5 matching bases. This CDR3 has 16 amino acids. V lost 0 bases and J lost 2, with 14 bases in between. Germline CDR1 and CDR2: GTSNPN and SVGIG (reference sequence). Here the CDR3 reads CAWSVGRGAGNQPQHF. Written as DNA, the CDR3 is TGTGCCTGGAGTGTAGGGCGGGGCGCGGGCAATCAGCCCCAGCATTTT.

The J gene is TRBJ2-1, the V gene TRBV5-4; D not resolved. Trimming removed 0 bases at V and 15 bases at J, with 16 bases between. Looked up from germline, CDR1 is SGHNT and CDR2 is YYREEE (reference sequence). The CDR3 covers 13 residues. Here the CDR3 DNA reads TGTGCCAGCAGCTTGGGACTCGACCCGACCCCGTTCTTC. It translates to CASSLGLDPTPFF.

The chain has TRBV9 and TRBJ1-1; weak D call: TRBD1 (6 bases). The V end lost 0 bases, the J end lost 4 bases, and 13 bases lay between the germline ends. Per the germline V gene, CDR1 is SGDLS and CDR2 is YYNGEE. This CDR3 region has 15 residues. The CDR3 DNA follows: TGTGCCAGCAGCGTAGACACGGTCAGGGGCACTGAAGCTTTCTTT. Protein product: CASSVDTVRGTEAFF.

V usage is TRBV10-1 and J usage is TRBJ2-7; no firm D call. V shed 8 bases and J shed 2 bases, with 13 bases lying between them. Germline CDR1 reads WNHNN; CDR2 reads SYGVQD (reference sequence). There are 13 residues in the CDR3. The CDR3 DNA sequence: TGCGCCAGCCATAGCCCGGTAACCTACGAGCAGTACTTC. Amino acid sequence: CASHSPVTYEQYF.

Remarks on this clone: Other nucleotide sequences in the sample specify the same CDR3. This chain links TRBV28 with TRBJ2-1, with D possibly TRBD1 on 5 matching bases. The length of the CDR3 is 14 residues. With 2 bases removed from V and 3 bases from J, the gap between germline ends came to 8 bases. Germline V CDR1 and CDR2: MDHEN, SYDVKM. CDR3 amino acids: CASSLGTGYNEQFF. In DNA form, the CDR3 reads TGTGCCAGCAGTTTAGGTACAGGCTACAATGAGCAGTTCTTC.

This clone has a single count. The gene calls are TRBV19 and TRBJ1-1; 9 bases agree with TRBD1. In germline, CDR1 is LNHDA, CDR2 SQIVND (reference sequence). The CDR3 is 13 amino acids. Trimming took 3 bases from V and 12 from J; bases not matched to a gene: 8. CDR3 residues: CASSILGQGRSFF. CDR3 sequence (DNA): TGTGCCAGTAGTATTCTCGGACAGGGGAGGTCTTTCTTT.

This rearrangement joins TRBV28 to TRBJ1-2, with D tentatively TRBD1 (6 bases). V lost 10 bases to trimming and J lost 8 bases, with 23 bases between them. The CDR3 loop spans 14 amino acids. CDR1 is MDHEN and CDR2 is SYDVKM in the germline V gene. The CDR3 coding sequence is TGTGCCACTCTGGTGCTCCGGGGGCGGGAGGGCTACACCTTC. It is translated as CATLVLRGREGYTF.

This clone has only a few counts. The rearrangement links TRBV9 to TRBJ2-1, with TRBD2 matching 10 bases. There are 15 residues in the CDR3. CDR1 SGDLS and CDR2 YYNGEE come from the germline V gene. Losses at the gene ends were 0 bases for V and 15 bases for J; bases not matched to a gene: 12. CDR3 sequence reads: CASSVGSAAGGPLFF. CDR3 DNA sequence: TGTGCCAGCAGCGTAGGATCGGCAGCGGGAGGGCCTCTGTTCTTC.

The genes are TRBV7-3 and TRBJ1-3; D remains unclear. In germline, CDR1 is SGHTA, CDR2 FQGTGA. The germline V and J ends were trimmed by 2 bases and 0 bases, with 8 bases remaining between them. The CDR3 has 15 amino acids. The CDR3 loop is CASSLRGSSGNTIYF. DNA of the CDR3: TGTGCCAGCAGCTTACGCGGGTCCTCTGGAAACACCATATATTTT.

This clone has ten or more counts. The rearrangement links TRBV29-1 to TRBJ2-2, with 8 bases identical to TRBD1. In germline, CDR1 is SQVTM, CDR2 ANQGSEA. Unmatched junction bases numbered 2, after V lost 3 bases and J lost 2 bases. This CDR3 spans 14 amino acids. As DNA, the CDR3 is TGCAGCGTTGAGGGACAGGCTAACACCGGGGAGCTGTTTTTT. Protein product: CSVEGQANTGELFF.